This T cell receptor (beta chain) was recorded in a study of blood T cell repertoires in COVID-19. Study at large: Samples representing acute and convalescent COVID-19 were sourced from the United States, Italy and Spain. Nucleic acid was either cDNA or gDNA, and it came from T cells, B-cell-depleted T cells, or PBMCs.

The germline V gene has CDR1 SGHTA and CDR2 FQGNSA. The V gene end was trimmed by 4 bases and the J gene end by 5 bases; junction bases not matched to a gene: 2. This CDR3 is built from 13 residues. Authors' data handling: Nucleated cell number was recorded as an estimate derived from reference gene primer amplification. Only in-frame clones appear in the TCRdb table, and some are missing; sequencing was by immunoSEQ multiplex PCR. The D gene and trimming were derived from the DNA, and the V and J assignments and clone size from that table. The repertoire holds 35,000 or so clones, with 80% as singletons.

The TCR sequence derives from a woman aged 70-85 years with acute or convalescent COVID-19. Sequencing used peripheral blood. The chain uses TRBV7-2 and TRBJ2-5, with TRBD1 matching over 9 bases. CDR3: CASSWDRVETQYF. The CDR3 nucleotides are TGTGCCAGCAGCTGGGACAGGGTTGAGACCCAGTACTTC.